The rows below give T cell receptor beta chains drawn from one sample of a study of T cells in Graves' hyperthyroidism and ophthalmopathy. TCRdb re-called the multiplex PCR reads with MiXCR, one entry per CDR3 protein. The sample lists 640,000 or so distinct CDR3 sequences, under 15% occurring once. The sample comprised blood. The receptors here all came from a woman in her 40s with Graves' ophthalmopathy. CDR3s include the opening cysteine and the closing phenylalanine or tryptophan. Each record gives: V gene, D gene, J gene, clone size, CDR3 DNA, CDR3 protein. The D gene is left open where the match is weak. Only part of the rows carry a size: once, few, many, or a class if the clone is expanded.

>TRBV6-2/TRBV6-3|TRBD2|TRBJ2-7|few
TGTGCCAGCAGTTACTCGGGACTAGGAATGCTCTACGAGCAGTACTTC
CASSYSGLGMLYEQYF
>TRBV28|NA|TRBJ1-1|many
TGTGCCAGCAGTTTATTAAGCTTAACCACTGAAGCTTTCTTT
CASSLLSLTTEAFF
>TRBV7-9|NA|TRBJ1-2|NA
TGTGCCAGCAGCCCCATTGGGGGGGGCTATGGCTACACCTTC
CASSPIGGGYGYTF
>TRBV19|TRBD2|TRBJ2-1|NA
TGTGCCAGTAGTATTCTTAGCGGGGGGGGCAATGAGCAGTTCTTC
CASSILSGGGNEQFF
>TRBV15|TRBD1|TRBJ1-4|many
TGTGCCACCAGCACCGGGACAGGGGTAGGAGAAAAACTGTTTTTT
CATSTGTGVGEKLFF
>TRBV5-1|NA|TRBJ2-1|few
TGCGCCAGCTCCATCTCTCTGGCGGGGCCTATCAATGAGCAGTTCTTC
CASSISLAGPINEQFF
>TRBV10-3|TRBD2|TRBJ2-1|once
TGTGCCATCAGTGAGCCAGAGCGGGAGTACAATGAGCAGTTCTTC
CAISEPEREYNEQFF
>TRBV12-3/TRBV12-4|NA|TRBJ1-6|many
TGTGCCAGCAGTTTAAGAATGTTTAATTCACCCCTCCACTTT
CASSLRMFNSPLHF
>TRBV12-3/TRBV12-4|NA|TRBJ1-5|few
TGTGCCAGCAGTTTAGAGGATATTGGACAGCCCCAGCATTTT
CASSLEDIGQPQHF
>TRBV6-5|NA|TRBJ1-1|many
TGTGCCAGCAGTTTACTGATACTCACTGAAGCTTTCTTT
CASSLLILTEAFF
>TRBV14|TRBD1|TRBJ2-7|many
TGTGCCAGCAGCCAAGATTTGGGGACAGGACTTACCTACGAGCAGTACTTC
CASSQDLGTGLTYEQYF
>TRBV28|NA|TRBJ2-7|many
TGTGCCAGCAGTCCCCCGGATAGGGCCTCCACCCGAGCCTACGAGCAGTACTTC
CASSPPDRASTRAYEQYF
>TRBV20-1|TRBD1|TRBJ2-7|few
TGCAGTGCTAGCCCACCGGGACAGGGAACGGACGAGCAGTACTTC
CSASPPGQGTDEQYF
>TRBV6-2/TRBV6-3|NA|TRBJ2-7|few
TGTGCCAGCAGTTACCCGACCGGGACACCAACCTACGAGCAGTACTTC
CASSYPTGTPTYEQYF
>TRBV4-1|TRBD1|TRBJ2-7|few
TGCGCCAGCAGCCGATCCGGGGCAGGGGGTTCGTACGAGCAGTACTTC
CASSRSGAGGSYEQYF
>TRBV6-1|TRBD1|TRBJ1-1|many
TGTGCCAGCAGGAGGGGGGGACAGGGATTCGCCACTGAAGCTTTCTTT
CASRRGGQGFATEAFF
>TRBV10-1|TRBD1|TRBJ2-7|many
TGCGCCAGCAGTGAGTCACGACAGGGCGAGCAGTACTTC
CASSESRQGEQYF
>TRBV30|TRBD1|TRBJ1-5|many
TGTGCCTGGAGTGTACTGGGACAGGGAAGTCGGCCCCAGCATTTT
CAWSVLGQGSRPQHF
>TRBV12-3/TRBV12-4|TRBD1|TRBJ1-1|NA
TGTGCCAGCAGCCGGGAGGGGGCAGCGAACACTGAAGCTTTCTTT
CASSREGAANTEAFF
>TRBV20-1|NA|TRBJ2-7|many
TGCAGTGCTAGACCAGACTTATACGAGCAGTACTTC
CSARPDLYEQYF
>TRBV29-1|TRBD2|TRBJ2-5|many
TGCAGCGTTGGTCTAGCGGGAGTAGAGACCCAGTACTTC
CSVGLAGVETQYF
>TRBV24-1|NA|TRBJ1-3|many
TGTGCCACCAGTGATTCCGAACAGGGAGGTGGAAACACCATATATTTT
CATSDSEQGGGNTIYF
>TRBV6-1|TRBD2|TRBJ2-2|NA
TGTGCCAGCAGTGAAGCACTAGCGGGAGGTGCTTTTGGCGGGGAGCTGTTTTTT
CASSEALAGGAFGGELFF
>TRBV7-2|TRBD2|TRBJ2-7|many
TGTGCCAGCAGCTTACGCGGGAGATACGAGCAGTACTTC
CASSLRGRYEQYF
>TRBV6-5|NA|TRBJ1-2|many
TGTGCCAGCAGTTACTCACAGGAGGACTATGGCTACACCTTC
CASSYSQEDYGYTF
>TRBV16|NA|TRBJ2-7|many
TGTGCCAGCAGCCAAGACACCCTCACCTACGAGCAGTACTTC
CASSQDTLTYEQYF
>TRBV11-2|NA|TRBJ2-2|NA
TGTGCCAGCAGCTTAGGGACGGGTTTTTCCACCGGGGAGCTGTTTTTT
CASSLGTGFSTGELFF
>TRBV15|TRBD1|TRBJ1-5|many
TGTGCCACCAGCACACACCGGGACAGACATAGCAATCAGCCCCAGCATTTT
CATSTHRDRHSNQPQHF
>TRBV29-1|TRBD2|TRBJ2-7|many
TGCAGCGTTGATGAGTCTAGCGGGAGGCAGTACTTC
CSVDESSGRQYF
>TRBV2|NA|TRBJ1-5|many
TGTGCCAGCACCACCGGACAGTACAATCAGCCCCAGCATTTT
CASTTGQYNQPQHF
>TRBV7-2|TRBD1|TRBJ2-7|many
TGTGCCAGCAGCTTAGGGGGACAGGCCTACGAGCAGTACTTC
CASSLGGQAYEQYF
>TRBV30|NA|TRBJ1-2|many
TGTGCCTGGAGTGTAGGCGGACAGAGTGACTACACCTTC
CAWSVGGQSDYTF
>TRBV24-1|TRBD1|TRBJ2-5|NA
TGTGCCACCAGTGATACGGGACAGGTCCAAGAGACCCAGTACTTC
CATSDTGQVQETQYF
>TRBV28|TRBD1|TRBJ1-2|many
TGTGCCAGCAGTCCGACAGACAGGGATAACTATGGCTACACCTTC
CASSPTDRDNYGYTF
>TRBV5-1|TRBD1|TRBJ2-1|NA
TGCGCCAGCAGCCCCGGACAGGCCTCCAATGAGCAGTTCTTC
CASSPGQASNEQFF
>TRBV3-1|NA|TRBJ2-5|NA
TGTGCCAGCAGCCAAACGAGGGCCTGGGAGACCCAGTACTTC
CASSQTRAWETQYF
>TRBV28|NA|TRBJ2-2|NA
TGTGCCAGCAGTTTCGGCGGGTACACCGGGGAGCTGTTTTTT
CASSFGGYTGELFF
>TRBV6-5|NA|TRBJ2-7|many
TGTGCCAGCAGGCCAGGGGACCTAACCTACGAGCAGTACTTC
CASRPGDLTYEQYF
>TRBV6-1|NA|TRBJ2-3|many
TGTGCCAGCAGTGAAGGCCGCGGTTATAGCACAGATACGCAGTATTTT
CASSEGRGYSTDTQYF
>TRBV27|NA|TRBJ2-5|many
TGTGCCAGCAGAAAAAAGGTTTTTGAGACCCAGTACTTC
CASRKKVFETQYF
>TRBV7-2|TRBD2|TRBJ2-7|many
TGTGCCAGCAGCATTGGACTAGCCGCCGAGCAGTACTTC
CASSIGLAAEQYF
>TRBV28|TRBD2|TRBJ2-5|NA
TGTGCCAGCAGTATCACCCGCGGGAGGGGACAAGAGACCCAGTACTTC
CASSITRGRGQETQYF
>TRBV25-1|TRBD2|TRBJ2-7|many
TGTGCCAGCAGTGAATACACTAGCGGGAATTATTACGAGCAGTACTTC
CASSEYTSGNYYEQYF
>TRBV28|TRBD2|TRBJ2-5|many
TGTGCCAGCAGTATAATACCGGGGGGGGGGACACAAGAGACCCAGTACTTC
CASSIIPGGGTQETQYF
>TRBV12-3/TRBV12-4|TRBD2|TRBJ2-7|many
TGTGCCAGCCGTCCCGGGACTAGCGGGCCATCCTACGAGCAGTACTTC
CASRPGTSGPSYEQYF
>TRBV6-5|TRBD1|TRBJ2-7|many
TGTGCCAGCAGTCCCTGGACAGGGTTAGGCTACGAGCAGTACTTC
CASSPWTGLGYEQYF
>TRBV6-2/TRBV6-3|NA|TRBJ2-6|many
TGTGCCGCGAGGGGCTCTGGGGCCAACGTCCTGACTTTC
CAARGSGANVLTF
>TRBV6-2/TRBV6-3|TRBD1|TRBJ2-3|few
TGTGCCAGCAGTACCGGACAGGGATGGCCAGATACGCAGTATTTT
CASSTGQGWPDTQYF
>TRBV10-3|NA|TRBJ1-1|many
TGTGCCATCACGAGAGGGAGCGAGGACACTGAAGCTTTCTTT
CAITRGSEDTEAFF
>TRBV28|NA|TRBJ2-7|NA
TGTGCCAGCAGTTTTGGGTCTGACCAGACCTACGAGCAGTACTTC
CASSFGSDQTYEQYF
>TRBV6-2/TRBV6-3|TRBD1|TRBJ2-7|many
TGTGCCAGCAGCCGTAGGGGGACAGGCCACGAGCAGTACTTC
CASSRRGTGHEQYF
>TRBV6-1|TRBD1|TRBJ2-5|many
TGTGCCACCAGGGGGTCTACGGAAGTGGAGACCCAGTACTTC
CATRGSTEVETQYF
>TRBV20-1|NA|TRBJ2-5|NA
TGCAGTGCTGCTAGTCGAGAGACCCAGTACTTC
CSAASRETQYF
>TRBV7-9|TRBD1|TRBJ1-2|few
TGTGCCAGCAGCCCTTACCAGGACAGGGATGGCTACACCTTC
CASSPYQDRDGYTF
>TRBV7-9|NA|TRBJ2-5|few
TGTGCCAGCAGCTTGGTCGCCGGGAGCGGGACCCAGTACTTC
CASSLVAGSGTQYF
>TRBV6-2/TRBV6-3|NA|TRBJ1-5|NA
TGTGCCAGCAGTTACCCGGTGCTGCCCCAGCATTTT
CASSYPVLPQHF
>TRBV27|TRBD1|TRBJ2-7|many
TGTGCCAGCAGTTTAGACGCCAGGGGGCGGACCTACGAGCAGTACTTC
CASSLDARGRTYEQYF
>TRBV12-3/TRBV12-4|TRBD2|TRBJ2-1|many
TGTGCCAGCAGTTTACAACCTAGCGGGAATGAGCAGTTCTTC
CASSLQPSGNEQFF
>TRBV12-3/TRBV12-4|TRBD2|TRBJ2-5|few
TGTGCCAGCAGTTTGGGACTAGCCTCCACCGGGGACCAAGAGACCCAGTACTTC
CASSLGLASTGDQETQYF